The clone carrying this T cell receptor (beta chain) was seen a few times. Use of 60 Vbeta and 13 Jbeta primers characterized the PCR. Sequencing was performed with immunoSEQ multiplex PCR; in TCRdb, only in-frame clones are kept and a portion is missing. This table holds about 60,000 clones, over 55% found once. This sample is drawn from a study of cytomegalovirus exposure and HLA in healthy donors. Sequencing used PBMCs. The TCR was taken from a man aged 35 to 55 in good health and CMV-seropositive.

CDR3 amino acids: CASSSTWDREIGQPQHF. CDR3 bases: TGTGCCAGCAGCTCAACCTGGGACAGGGAGATTGGGCAGCCCCAGCATTTT. The J gene is TRBJ1-5, the V gene TRBV16, with 9 positions matching TRBD1. This CDR3 comprises 17 residues. J gave up 7 bases and V 5 bases, and 15 bases lay outside the gene matches. From germline, CDR1 is KGHSY and CDR2 FQNENV.